The count of the clone carrying this T cell receptor beta chain is one. How the authors handled the data: Estimated nucleated cell counts came from reference gene primer amplification. This table comes from immunoSEQ multiplex PCR, and its TCRdb copy is limited to in-frame clones, with some not included. The DNA gave D and trimming, while V, J and clone size come from that table. The sample holds about 98,000 clones; roughly 82% are singletons and the top ten take about a tenth. This sample is drawn from a study of blood T cell repertoires in COVID-19. Study-level information: Samples came from the United States, Italy and Spain, spanning acute and convalescent COVID-19. In each case, the material was cDNA or gDNA derived from T cells, B-cell-depleted T cells, or PBMCs.

Sequences were obtained from peripheral blood. The sequence came from a man aged 65-85 years with active or convalescent COVID-19.

CDR3 sequence: CASSQETGGVGYTF. CDR3 in DNA: TGCGCCAGCAGCCAAGAGACAGGGGGCGTTGGCTACACCTTC. This rearrangement joins TRBV4-3 to TRBJ1-2; 10 nucleotides line up with TRBD1. After removal of 0 bases from V and 7 bases from J, the junction contained 2 bases not matched to a gene. The CDR3 contains 14 residues. From germline, CDR1 is LGHNA and CDR2 YSLEER.